These 20 T cell receptor beta chains were all obtained from the same sample, sequenced in a study of CD8 T cells in Susac syndrome. Random-hexamer reverse transcription was applied to roughly 0.5 to 1 ug RNA. TCRdb itself ran the immunoSEQ multiplex PCR reads through MiXCR, one entry per CDR3 protein. The table has about 150,000 distinct CDR3 sequences, approximately 95% seen once. Material: CD4+ T cells from PBMCs. The receptor set was obtained from a human donor with Susac syndrome.

V and J are TRBV5-6 and TRBJ2-5; 9 bases are a match to TRBD2. CDR1 SGHDT and CDR2 YYEEEE come from the germline V gene. The CDR3 sequence is 16 residues long. Trimming took 0 bases from V and 3 from J; bases not matched to a gene: 6. CDR3 protein: CASSLDRGGAEETQYF. Written as DNA, the CDR3 is TGTGCCAGCAGCTTGGATCGCGGGGGGGCCGAAGAGACCCAGTACTTC.

The V gene is TRBV3-1, the J gene TRBJ1-2; perhaps TRBD1 as D (6 bases). This CDR3 has 15 amino acids. V was shortened by 0 bases and J by 6 bases, with 14 bases between the two germline ends. From germline, CDR1 is LGHDT and CDR2 YNNKEL (reference sequence). Here the CDR3 reads CASSQDTTRGNGYTF. CDR3 DNA: TGTGCCAGCAGCCAAGATACCACCAGGGGAAATGGCTACACCTTC.

The V and J genes are TRBV29-1 and TRBJ2-1; tentatively, D is TRBD1 (7 bases). CDR1 and CDR2 from the germline V gene are SQVTM and ANQGSEA. This CDR3 spans 12 amino acids. V dropped 6 bases and J dropped 3 bases, with 9 bases sitting between them. Here the CDR3 DNA reads TGCAGCGTGCGGGACAGCTACAATGAGCAGTTCTTC. This encodes CSVRDSYNEQFF.

J is TRBJ2-1 and V is TRBV25-1; D possibly corresponds to TRBD1 (6 bases). The germline gives CDR1 MGHDK, CDR2 SYGVNS. V dropped 6 bases and J dropped 2 bases, with 8 bases sitting between them. CDR3 length: 13 amino acids. This CDR3 reads CASRGTPYNEQFF. CDR3 DNA: TGTGCCAGCAGAGGGACACCCTACAATGAGCAGTTCTTC. The whole variable domain, remainder taken from reference TRBV25-1 and TRBJ2-1, is EADIYQTPRYLVIGTGKKITLECSQTMGHDKMYWYQQDPGMELHLIHYSYGVNSTEKGDLSSESTVSRIRTEHFPLTLESARPSHTSQYLCASRGTPYNEQFFGPGTRLTVL.

V is TRBV5-1 and J is TRBJ2-6; D is undetermined. The CDR3 is made up of 15 amino acids. The V end lost 0 bases, the J end lost 4 bases, and 8 bases lay between the germline ends. The germline V gene has CDR1 SGHRS and CDR2 YFSETQ. CDR3 protein: CASSLAIGGANVLTF. As DNA, the CDR3 is TGCGCCAGCAGCTTGGCCATCGGAGGGGCCAACGTCCTGACTTTC.

V is TRBV20-1 and J is TRBJ2-5; D is ambiguous. The V and J ends lost 4 bases and 5 bases respectively, with 8 bases between them. Germline V gives CDR1 DFQATT, CDR2 SNEGSKA (reference sequence). CDR3 length: 11 residues. The CDR3 coding sequence is TGCAGTGCTACGCAGGTCGAGACCCAGTACTTC. Its translation is CSATQVETQYF.

This rearrangement joins TRBV7-9 to TRBJ1-2; D is possibly TRBD1 (5 bases). Trimming took 1 base from V and 7 from J, leaving 7 bases between them. Germline CDR1 and CDR2: SEHNR and FQNEAQ (reference sequence). CDR3 length: 12 amino acids. CDR3 protein: CASSLGGVGYTF. CDR3 sequence (DNA): TGTGCCAGCAGCTTAGGGGGCGTTGGCTACACCTTC.

The chain is built from TRBV30 and TRBJ1-1; tentatively, D is TRBD1 (6 bases). The CDR3 length is 14 residues. V dropped 4 bases and J dropped 0 bases, with 12 bases sitting between them. Per the germline V gene, CDR1 is GTSNPN and CDR2 is SVGIG (reference sequence). This CDR3 reads CAWMGRGLNTEAFF. The CDR3 region has the DNA TGTGCCTGGATGGGGAGGGGGTTGAACACTGAAGCTTTCTTT.

The chain couples TRBV9 to TRBJ2-5; the D call may be TRBD1 or TRBD2 (6 bases each). Trimming removed 3 bases at V and 4 bases at J, with 19 bases between. This CDR3 spans 16 amino acids. Germline assignment: CDR1 SGDLS and CDR2 YYNGEE. Here the CDR3 DNA reads TGTGCCAGCAGCGCATCACCCCCCAGGGGAGGAGAGACCCAGTACTTC. Amino acids: CASSASPPRGGETQYF.

The chain links TRBV7-9 to TRBJ2-6; D is unclear. Trimming stripped 5 bases from V and 9 bases from J, with 5 bases between. The germline V gene encodes CDR1 SEHNR and CDR2 FQNEAQ (reference sequence). This CDR3 has 11 amino acids. The CDR3: CASSALNVLTF. Here the CDR3 DNA reads TGTGCCAGCAGCGCACTCAACGTCCTGACTTTC.

The genes are TRBV25-1 and TRBJ2-5, with unresolved D. V dropped 7 bases and J dropped 4 bases, with 19 bases sitting between them. The CDR3 extends over 15 amino acids. CDR1 and CDR2 from the germline V gene are MGHDK and SYGVNS. CDR3 protein: CASIDPRLSPETQYF. CDR3 sequence (DNA): TGTGCCAGCATAGACCCTCGCCTCTCTCCAGAGACCCAGTACTTC.

The V and J genes are TRBV29-1 and TRBJ2-7; no clear D. CDR3 length: 12 amino acids. Germline V gene lookup returns CDR1 SQVTM and CDR2 ANQGSEA. The V gene lost 6 bases and the J gene lost 0 bases, with 9 bases spanning the gap. CDR3: CSVRPGSYEQYF. Written as DNA, the CDR3 is TGCAGCGTCCGGCCTGGCTCCTACGAGCAGTACTTC.

In its sample, this clonotype was seen once. The chain employs TRBV3-1 and TRBJ2-3, with D tentatively TRBD2 (7 bases). This CDR3 spans 19 amino acids. Germline V gene sequence: CDR1 LGHDT, CDR2 YNNKEL (reference sequence). V was shortened by 0 bases and J by 5 bases, with 24 bases between the two germline ends. CDR3 amino acids: CASSQDWGGLVGSGDTQYF. The CDR3 DNA sequence: TGTGCCAGCAGCCAAGATTGGGGGGGCCTTGTTGGGAGCGGAGATACGCAGTATTTT.

DNA of the CDR3: TGTGCCAGCAGCAAAGGAAGACCTCGGGAAAACATTCAGTACTTC. Protein sequence: CASSKGRPRENIQYF. This sequence joins TRBV21-1 and TRBJ2-4. TRBV21-1 is described as a pseudogene. This CDR3 has 15 amino acids.

This chain connects TRBV6-2 or TRBV6-3 to TRBJ2-5; D gene uncertain. Germline V gene data show CDR1 as MNHEY and CDR2 as SVGEGT. Trimming pared 3 bases from V and 2 bases from J, leaving 7 bases between. This CDR3 comprises 13 residues. The CDR3 DNA is TGTGCCAGCAGTTATGGTTGGCAAGAGACCCAGTACTTC. Encoded protein: CASSYGWQETQYF.

The sample holds a few counts of this clonotype. V and J are TRBV9 and TRBJ1-5; D ambiguous. The CDR3 runs to 13 residues. Germline V gives CDR1 SGDLS, CDR2 YYNGEE. V was shortened by 2 bases and J by 5 bases, with 8 bases between the two germline ends. In nucleotides, the CDR3 is TGTGCCAGCAGCGTTGGCTCTTATCAGCCCCAGCATTTT. Its protein product is CASSVGSYQPQHF.

The rearrangement joins TRBV4-2 to TRBJ2-7; D might be TRBD2 (5 bases). Trimming removed 2 bases at V and 2 bases at J, with 13 bases between. Germline assignment: CDR1 LGHNA and CDR2 YNFKEQ. The CDR3 is 15 amino acids. DNA of the CDR3: TGTGCCAGCAGCCAATCGCGGACTGAGCCCTACGAGCAGTACTTC. Translation: CASSQSRTEPYEQYF.

The chain carries TRBV24-1 and TRBJ2-5, with a possible D match to TRBD2 (7 bases). The CDR3 covers 15 residues. With 4 bases removed from V and 5 bases from J, the gap between germline ends came to 16 bases. Germline V gives CDR1 KGHDR, CDR2 SFDVKD. The CDR3 protein is CATSDSRGAGETQYF. The CDR3 coding sequence is TGTGCCACCAGTGACTCCCGGGGGGCCGGGGAGACCCAGTACTTC.

This clonotype was picked up one time. The chain couples TRBV29-1 to TRBJ2-3; a possible D gene is TRBD1 (5 bases). Germline V CDR1 and CDR2: SQVTM, ANQGSEA. Trimming cost V 5 bases and J 2 bases, with 14 bases left between them. The CDR3 contains 14 residues. The DNA for the CDR3 is TGCAGCGTTTCCGTCACGACAGACACAGATACGCAGTATTTT. It is translated as CSVSVTTDTDTQYF.

V and J are TRBV20-1 and TRBJ2-7, with D possibly matching TRBD1 (7 bases). Trimming took 1 base from V and 3 from J, leaving 13 bases between them. This CDR3 contains 14 residues. Per germline, CDR1 DFQATT and CDR2 SNEGSKA (reference sequence). This chain's CDR3 is CSARAGDRNYEQYF. The CDR3 nucleotides are TGCAGTGCTAGAGCGGGGGACAGAAACTACGAGCAGTACTTC.